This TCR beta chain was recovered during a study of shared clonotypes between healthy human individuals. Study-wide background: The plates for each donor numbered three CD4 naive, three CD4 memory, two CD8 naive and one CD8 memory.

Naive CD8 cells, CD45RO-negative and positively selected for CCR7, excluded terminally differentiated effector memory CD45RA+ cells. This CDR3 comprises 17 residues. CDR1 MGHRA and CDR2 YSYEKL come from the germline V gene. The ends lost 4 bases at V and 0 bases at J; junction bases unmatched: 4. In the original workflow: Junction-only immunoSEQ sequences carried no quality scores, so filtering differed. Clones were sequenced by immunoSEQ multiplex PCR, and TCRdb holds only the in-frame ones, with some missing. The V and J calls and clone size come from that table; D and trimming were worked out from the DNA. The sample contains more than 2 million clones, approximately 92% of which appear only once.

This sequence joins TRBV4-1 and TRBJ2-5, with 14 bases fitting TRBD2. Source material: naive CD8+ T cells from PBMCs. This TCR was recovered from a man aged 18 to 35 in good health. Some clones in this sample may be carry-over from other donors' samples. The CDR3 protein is CASSPGLAGGNQETQYF. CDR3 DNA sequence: TGCGCCAGCAGCCCCGGACTAGCGGGAGGAAACCAAGAGACCCAGTACTTC.